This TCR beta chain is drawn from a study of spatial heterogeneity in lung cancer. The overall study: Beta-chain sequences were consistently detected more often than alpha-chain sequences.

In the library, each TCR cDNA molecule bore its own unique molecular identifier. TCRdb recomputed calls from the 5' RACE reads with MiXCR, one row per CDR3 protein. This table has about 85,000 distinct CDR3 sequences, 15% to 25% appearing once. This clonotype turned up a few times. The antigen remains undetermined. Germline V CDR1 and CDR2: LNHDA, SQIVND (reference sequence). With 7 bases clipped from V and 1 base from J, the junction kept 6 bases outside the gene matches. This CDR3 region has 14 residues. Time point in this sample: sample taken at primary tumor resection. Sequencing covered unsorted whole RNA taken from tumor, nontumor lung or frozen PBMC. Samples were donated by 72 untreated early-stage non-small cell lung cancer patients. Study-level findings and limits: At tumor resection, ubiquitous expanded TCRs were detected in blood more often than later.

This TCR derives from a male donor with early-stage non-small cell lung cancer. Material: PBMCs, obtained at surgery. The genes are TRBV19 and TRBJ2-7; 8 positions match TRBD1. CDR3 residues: CASNTRTGSYEQYF. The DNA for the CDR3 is TGTGCCAGTAACACTCGGACAGGGTCCTACGAGCAGTACTTC.